This T cell receptor (beta chain) derives from a study of cytomegalovirus exposure and HLA in healthy donors. Overall study context: Membership in the Caucasian-associated ancestry cluster was found for about 80% of about 430 genotyped donors.

Primers: 60 Vbeta forward and 13 Jbeta reverse. Profiling relied on immunoSEQ multiplex PCR, and the TCRdb table lists in-frame clones only, not all of them. The sample includes some 87,000 clones, 60% to 80% of them seen just once. Only one count was recorded for this clone. Germline lookup yields CDR1 PRHDT and CDR2 FYEKMQ (reference sequence). The CDR3 loop spans 14 amino acids. J lost 2 bases, V lost 4 bases, and 5 bases had no gene match. The V gene is TRBV13, the J gene TRBJ2-7, with TRBD2 matching 7 bases. Sequenced sample: PBMCs. The TCR originated in a woman aged 50 to 60 in good health and CMV-seropositive. The CDR3 coding sequence is TGTGCCAGCAGCTCCGGGACTAACACCTACGAGCAGTACTTC. Translating gives CASSSGTNTYEQYF.